The 4 T cell receptor beta chains reported below all come from one sample, sequenced in a study of T cell responses to AZD1222 COVID-19 vaccine. Sequencing was performed with immunoSEQ multiplex PCR; in TCRdb, only in-frame clones are kept and a portion is missing. This table holds roughly 140,000 clones, over 70% found once. The sequencing used peripheral blood, collected 28 days after the second AZD1222 dose. The receptors derive from an adult who received the AZD1222 COVID-19 vaccine.

On this clone: This sample includes further DNA sequences coding for the same CDR3. The rearrangement links TRBV7-3 to TRBJ2-3, with no clear D. The CDR3 runs to 12 residues. Trimming took off 2 bases at V and 3 bases at J, with 3 bases between the two ends. Germline values: CDR1 SGHTA, CDR2 FQGTGA. CDR3 DNA: TGTGCCAGCAGCTTATCAACAGATACGCAGTATTTT. Protein product: CASSLSTDTQYF. The full variable domain, its missing parts supplied by reference TRBV7-3 and TRBJ2-3, is GAGVSQTPSNKVTEKGKYVELRCDPISGHTALYWYRQSLGQGPEFLIYFQGTGAADDSGLPNDRFFAVRPEGSVSTLKIQRTERGDSAVYLCASSLSTDTQYFGPGTRLTVL.

As regards this clone: The sample contains more than one DNA sequence encoding this CDR3. The V gene is TRBV28, the J gene TRBJ1-6; D possibly corresponds to TRBD1 (5 bases). Germline CDR1 and CDR2: MDHEN and SYDVKM. The CDR3 runs to 13 residues. V gave up 3 bases and J gave up 9 bases, with 9 bases separating them. The DNA for the CDR3 is TGTGCCAGCAGTTTGGCAGGGTTTTCACCCCTCCACTTT. Protein: CASSLAGFSPLHF.

V is TRBV2 and J is TRBJ1-5; D is ambiguous. Deletions cut 2 bases from V and 5 bases from J, with 10 bases between. This CDR3 is built from 14 residues. Germline loops: CDR1 SNHLY, CDR2 FYNNEI. The DNA for the CDR3 is TGTGCCAGCAGTGAATCTAACAGCGATCAGCCCCAGCATTTT. This gives the protein CASSESNSDQPQHF.

The rearrangement joins TRBV5-4 to TRBJ2-7; D possibly uses TRBD1 or TRBD2 (6 bases each). Germline lookup yields CDR1 SGHNT and CDR2 YYREEE (reference sequence). This CDR3 is built from 17 residues. Deletions cut 2 bases from V and 1 base from J, with 19 bases between. Written as DNA, the CDR3 is TGTGCCAGCAGCTTATTTTTGGGGGCGCGGGGTTCCTACGAGCAGTACTTC. Translating gives CASSLFLGARGSYEQYF. Variable domain in full (rest from reference TRBV5-4 and TRBJ2-7): ETGVTQSPTHLIKTRGQQVTLRCSSQSGHNTVSWYQQALGQGPQFIFQYYREEENGRGNFPPRFSGLQFPNYSSELNVNALELDDSALYLCASSLFLGARGSYEQYFGPGTRLTVT.